A selection of T cell receptor beta chains follows, all from one sample in a study of OX40 agonist ivuxolimab in advanced cancers. Generated by immunoSEQ multiplex PCR, the TCRdb table keeps only in-frame clones and is missing some. The repertoire consists of around 65,000 clones, with approximately 93% occurring once and the leading ten covering around 0.3%. Source: CD4+ or CD8+ T cells sorted from blood, taken in a trial of the OX40 agonist ivuxolimab. These receptors all stem from an adult with an advanced solid tumor such as melanoma, head and neck, liver or kidney cancer. Both conserved end residues are part of each CDR3. The order of the fields is clone size, V gene, D gene, J gene, CDR3 DNA, CDR3 protein. D genes are given only for firm matches. Clone size appears in some rows only: once, few, many, or a class for an expanded clone.

clone_size: once; v_call: TRBV14; d_call: TRBD1; j_call: TRBJ2-3; cdr3_nt: TGTGCCAGCTCCGACAGGGGCACAGATACGCAGTATTTT; cdr3_aa: CASSDRGTDTQYF
clone_size: once; v_call: TRBV5-1; d_call: TRBD1; j_call: TRBJ2-1; cdr3_nt: TGCGCCAGCAGCTTGGGGGACAGGTCTTCCTACAATGAGCAGTTCTTC; cdr3_aa: CASSLGDRSSYNEQFF
clone_size: NA; v_call: TRBV9; d_call: NA; j_call: TRBJ2-5; cdr3_nt: TGTGCCAGCAGCGGCCACAGGGGAGGGCAAGAGACCCAGTACTTC; cdr3_aa: CASSGHRGGQETQYF
clone_size: NA; v_call: TRBV5-4; d_call: NA; j_call: TRBJ2-1; cdr3_nt: TGTGCCAGCAGCTTGCCCAACAATGAGCAGTTCTTC; cdr3_aa: CASSLPNNEQFF
clone_size: few; v_call: TRBV19; d_call: NA; j_call: TRBJ1-5; cdr3_nt: TGTGCCAGTACAGCGTACAATCAGCCCCAGCATTTT; cdr3_aa: CASTAYNQPQHF
clone_size: once; v_call: TRBV5-4; d_call: NA; j_call: TRBJ2-1; cdr3_nt: TGTGCCAGCAGCTTGGTTGGCGGCCACAATGAGCAGTTCTTC; cdr3_aa: CASSLVGGHNEQFF
clone_size: NA; v_call: TRBV19; d_call: TRBD1; j_call: TRBJ2-7; cdr3_nt: TGTGCCAGTAGTATCGCCGACAGGGCTGACTACGAGCAGTACTTC; cdr3_aa: CASSIADRADYEQYF
clone_size: NA; v_call: TRBV10-1; d_call: NA; j_call: TRBJ2-7; cdr3_nt: TGCGCCAGCAGTGGACAGACCAGCTCCTACGAGCAGTACTTC; cdr3_aa: CASSGQTSSYEQYF
clone_size: once; v_call: TRBV29-1; d_call: TRBD2; j_call: TRBJ2-1; cdr3_nt: TGCAGCGTACACGGGGGGGCGGGAGGCCCCGGCAATGAGCAGTTCTTC; cdr3_aa: CSVHGGAGGPGNEQFF
clone_size: NA; v_call: TRBV7-2; d_call: TRBD1; j_call: TRBJ1-3; cdr3_nt: TGTGCCAGCAGCTCGGGACAGCGAAGCTCTGGAAACACCATATATTTT; cdr3_aa: CASSSGQRSSGNTIYF
clone_size: NA; v_call: TRBV19; d_call: TRBD1; j_call: TRBJ2-7; cdr3_nt: TGTGCCAGTAGTATCACTGGGACAGCCTACGAGCAGTACTTC; cdr3_aa: CASSITGTAYEQYF
clone_size: NA; v_call: TRBV19; d_call: TRBD1; j_call: TRBJ1-2; cdr3_nt: TGTGCCAGTAGCCGCCGGGACAGGGCTCGAGGCTACACCTTC; cdr3_aa: CASSRRDRARGYTF
clone_size: NA; v_call: TRBV5-5; d_call: NA; j_call: TRBJ1-2; cdr3_nt: TGTGCCAGCAGCTTGGGACGCAGCTACACCTTC; cdr3_aa: CASSLGRSYTF
clone_size: NA; v_call: TRBV11-2; d_call: TRBD1; j_call: TRBJ2-7; cdr3_nt: TGTGCCAGCAGCTTAGAGACAGGGTGGGAGCAGTACTTC; cdr3_aa: CASSLETGWEQYF
clone_size: NA; v_call: TRBV28; d_call: NA; j_call: TRBJ1-4; cdr3_nt: TGTGCCAGCAAAGGGGCTAATGAAAAACTGTTTTTT; cdr3_aa: CASKGANEKLFF
clone_size: NA; v_call: TRBV19; d_call: NA; j_call: TRBJ2-1; cdr3_nt: TGTGCCAGTAGCCGACGGGAGAAGAGGGGCAATGAGCAGTTCTTC; cdr3_aa: CASSRREKRGNEQFF
clone_size: NA; v_call: TRBV7-8; d_call: TRBD2; j_call: TRBJ2-1; cdr3_nt: TGTGCCAGCAGCTTAGGGGGGACTAGCGGCATGATGAGCTCCTACAATGAGCAGTTCTTC; cdr3_aa: CASSLGGTSGMMSSYNEQFF
clone_size: NA; v_call: TRBV29-1; d_call: TRBD1; j_call: TRBJ2-1; cdr3_nt: TGCAGCGTCGGGGATACAGGGGGCCGCTACAATGAGCAGTTCTTC; cdr3_aa: CSVGDTGGRYNEQFF
clone_size: few; v_call: TRBV5-1; d_call: NA; j_call: TRBJ2-3; cdr3_nt: TGCGCCAGCAGCCTTAGCACAGATACGCAGTATTTT; cdr3_aa: CASSLSTDTQYF
clone_size: NA; v_call: TRBV7-9; d_call: NA; j_call: TRBJ2-3; cdr3_nt: TGTGCCAGCAGCTTAGATCAGGGAGCGGGCACAGATACGCAGTATTTT; cdr3_aa: CASSLDQGAGTDTQYF
clone_size: NA; v_call: TRBV11-3; d_call: NA; j_call: TRBJ1-1; cdr3_nt: TGTGCCAGCAGCCCCGGACGGTCGAACACTGAAGCTTTCTTT; cdr3_aa: CASSPGRSNTEAFF
clone_size: once; v_call: TRBV11-2; d_call: TRBD1; j_call: TRBJ1-3; cdr3_nt: TGTGCCAGCAGTATGGGACAGGGCTCTGGAAACACCATATATTTT; cdr3_aa: CASSMGQGSGNTIYF
clone_size: NA; v_call: TRBV19; d_call: TRBD1; j_call: TRBJ1-1; cdr3_nt: TGTGCCAGTAGTGCAACAGGGGGCACTGAAGCTTTCTTT; cdr3_aa: CASSATGGTEAFF
clone_size: NA; v_call: TRBV19; d_call: NA; j_call: TRBJ2-7; cdr3_nt: TGTGCCAGTAGTATCCCTGAAGGGGATTCCTACGAGCAGTACTTC; cdr3_aa: CASSIPEGDSYEQYF
clone_size: NA; v_call: TRBV27; d_call: TRBD1; j_call: TRBJ1-4; cdr3_nt: TGTGCCAGCAGTTTGGGACAGAGCGCAACTAATGAAAAACTGTTTTTT; cdr3_aa: CASSLGQSATNEKLFF
clone_size: NA; v_call: TRBV27; d_call: TRBD1; j_call: TRBJ1-2; cdr3_nt: TGTGCCAGCAGTTTACGACAGGGGGCGTCGGCTGGCTACACCTTC; cdr3_aa: CASSLRQGASAGYTF
clone_size: NA; v_call: TRBV19; d_call: NA; j_call: TRBJ2-3; cdr3_nt: TGTGCCAGTAGTATACCAGGGATGCCCGGGAGCACAGATACGCAGTATTTT; cdr3_aa: CASSIPGMPGSTDTQYF
clone_size: NA; v_call: TRBV2; d_call: NA; j_call: TRBJ1-2; cdr3_nt: TGTGCCAGCAGTCTACAGGAGAGGGACTATGGCTACACCTTC; cdr3_aa: CASSLQERDYGYTF
clone_size: NA; v_call: TRBV7-3; d_call: NA; j_call: TRBJ1-6; cdr3_nt: TGTGCCAGCAGCTTAAGGGCAGCGAATTCACCCCTCCACTTT; cdr3_aa: CASSLRAANSPLHF
clone_size: NA; v_call: TRBV28; d_call: NA; j_call: TRBJ2-7; cdr3_nt: TGTGCCAGCAGACCTCCGACCGCCCCTCTCGTCGAGCAGTACTTC; cdr3_aa: CASRPPTAPLVEQYF
clone_size: NA; v_call: TRBV19; d_call: TRBD2; j_call: TRBJ2-7; cdr3_nt: TGTGCCAGTAGTACGCGGACTAGCGGATACTACGAGCAGTACTTC; cdr3_aa: CASSTRTSGYYEQYF
clone_size: NA; v_call: TRBV7-9; d_call: NA; j_call: TRBJ2-7; cdr3_nt: TGTGCCAGCAGCTTAGCGGAGGGGCCCTACGAGCAGTACTTC; cdr3_aa: CASSLAEGPYEQYF
clone_size: NA; v_call: TRBV10-3; d_call: NA; j_call: TRBJ1-1; cdr3_nt: TGTGCCATCAGTGAGTCAGCATCCTTGAACACTGAAGCTTTCTTT; cdr3_aa: CAISESASLNTEAFF
clone_size: NA; v_call: TRBV18; d_call: NA; j_call: TRBJ1-5; cdr3_nt: TGTGCCAGCTCACCGGGAGGGGGATATCAGCCCCAGCATTTT; cdr3_aa: CASSPGGGYQPQHF
clone_size: NA; v_call: TRBV5-4; d_call: NA; j_call: TRBJ1-1; cdr3_nt: TGTGCCAGCAGCTTGGTCAGGGGCACTGAAGCTTTCTTT; cdr3_aa: CASSLVRGTEAFF
clone_size: NA; v_call: TRBV4-2; d_call: TRBD2; j_call: TRBJ2-2; cdr3_nt: TGTGCCAGCAGCCAAGGGACTAGCGGGAACACCGGGGAGCTGTTTTTT; cdr3_aa: CASSQGTSGNTGELFF
clone_size: few; v_call: TRBV30; d_call: TRBD1; j_call: TRBJ1-1; cdr3_nt: TGTGCCTGGAGTCCCTCCGGGACAGGGGCTTCGAGGACTGAAGCTTTCTTT; cdr3_aa: CAWSPSGTGASRTEAFF
clone_size: NA; v_call: TRBV4-2; d_call: NA; j_call: TRBJ2-2; cdr3_nt: TGTGCCAGCAGCCAGTCAACAGGGAACACCGGGGAGCTGTTTTTT; cdr3_aa: CASSQSTGNTGELFF
clone_size: once; v_call: TRBV10-3; d_call: NA; j_call: TRBJ2-1; cdr3_nt: TGTGCCATCACCCCTAAGGACGGTAGCTCCTACAATGAGCAGTTCTTC; cdr3_aa: CAITPKDGSSYNEQFF
clone_size: NA; v_call: TRBV14; d_call: NA; j_call: TRBJ1-3; cdr3_nt: TGTGCCAGCAGCCAAGGTGGGGGTGTGGCTGGAAACACCATATATTTT; cdr3_aa: CASSQGGGVAGNTIYF
clone_size: NA; v_call: TRBV12-5; d_call: TRBD2; j_call: TRBJ2-1; cdr3_nt: TGTGCTAGTGGTGCGGGGGGAGGCTCCTACAATGAGCAGTTCTTC; cdr3_aa: CASGAGGGSYNEQFF
clone_size: NA; v_call: TRBV5-1; d_call: NA; j_call: TRBJ2-5; cdr3_nt: TGCGCCAGCGGGAGAGGAGGGGATGGGGAGACCCAGTACTTC; cdr3_aa: CASGRGGDGETQYF
clone_size: once; v_call: TRBV28; d_call: TRBD2; j_call: TRBJ2-1; cdr3_nt: TGTGCCAGCATGGTGGCGGGAGGGCCCAACAATGAGCAGTTCTTC; cdr3_aa: CASMVAGGPNNEQFF
clone_size: NA; v_call: TRBV7-9; d_call: NA; j_call: TRBJ1-3; cdr3_nt: TGTGCCAGCGGTCAGAGCTCTGGAAACACCATATATTTT; cdr3_aa: CASGQSSGNTIYF
clone_size: NA; v_call: TRBV6-6; d_call: TRBD2; j_call: TRBJ2-5; cdr3_nt: TGTGCCAGCAGAAAGCGGGGGGGGCAAGAGACCCAGTACTTC; cdr3_aa: CASRKRGGQETQYF
clone_size: NA; v_call: TRBV28; d_call: TRBD2; j_call: TRBJ2-7; cdr3_nt: TGTGCCAGTCGGCCTAGCGGGGTCTACGAGCAGTACTTC; cdr3_aa: CASRPSGVYEQYF
clone_size: NA; v_call: TRBV18; d_call: TRBD2; j_call: TRBJ2-5; cdr3_nt: TGTGCCAGCTCACCGCTAGCGGGAGGCTACCAAGAGACCCAGTACTTC; cdr3_aa: CASSPLAGGYQETQYF
clone_size: NA; v_call: TRBV5-4; d_call: NA; j_call: TRBJ2-1; cdr3_nt: TGTGCCAGCAGTCTTACGACGGGGCGCTACAATGAGCAGTTCTTC; cdr3_aa: CASSLTTGRYNEQFF